Below, one T cell receptor (beta chain) is given with its context. Its matching antigen is unknown. This sample stems from a study of OX40 agonist ivuxolimab in advanced cancers. Study-wide context: A partial response was reached by three patients: one with hepatocellular carcinoma and two with cutaneous melanoma. Study-wide points: CD8+ T cells were the subset that, on average, had more expanded clones than CD4+. Antigen specificity of clonally expanded peripheral T cells was not established.

The investigators sampled blood at baseline, at cycle 4 day 1, and at cycle 7 day 1. Germline lookup yields CDR1 SEHNR and CDR2 FQNEAQ (reference sequence). Trimming left V 6 bases short and J 7 bases short, with 16 bases between. This CDR3 region has 13 residues. Here immunoSEQ multiplex PCR was the method, and the copy in TCRdb shows in-frame clones only, minus some. The table has around 34,000 clones, under 85% seen once; the top ten hold roughly 14%. The sample here was CD4+ or CD8+ T cells sorted from blood, taken in a trial of the OX40 agonist ivuxolimab. The receptor was derived from an adult with an advanced solid tumor such as melanoma, head and neck, liver or kidney cancer. The chain links TRBV7-9 to TRBJ2-7, with D possibly matching TRBD2 (6 bases). Here the CDR3 DNA reads TGTGCCAGCAGAGACTTCGCCGGAGGGGAGCAGTACTTC. Amino acids: CASRDFAGGEQYF.